This TCR beta chain came from a study of shared clonotypes between healthy human individuals (dated by TCRdb to between 2020 and 2021). About the study as a whole: The cohort included a few men and a couple of women between 18 and 49 years of age. For each donor, three plates each were used for CD4 naive and CD4 memory, two plates were used for CD8 naive, and one plate was used for CD8 memory. To estimate repertoire size and how much clonotypes are shared between individuals, the study performed deep sequencing of blood TCR repertoires from a few healthy adults. Libraries were prepared and TCR repertoires were sequenced by different laboratories using diverse techniques, in order to increase sequencing depth and limit assay-specific biases. Per donor, leukapheresis produced somewhere between about 0.9 and 9.5 billion PBMCs.

About this clone itself: Its binding antigen is unknown. Per-base qualities were not stored, and no clone one base away is much larger.

The research as a whole found: Larger estimated clonotype richness was generally found for naive subsets than for memory subsets. Incomplete sequencing was indicated by rarefaction of sorted-subset datasets, despite the large sequencing depth. Sharing across several donors was observed for approximately 5% of naive CD4, 3.5% of naive CD8, about 2.3% of memory CD4, and roughly 0.4% of memory CD8 clonotypes. Pairwise subsampling led to the expectation that sequencing depth would affect the degree of clonotype sharing among donors. Because the study included a small number of donors, the genetic and exposure-history diversity represented was limited. Sampling was restricted to blood, and TCR repertoires in tissue are likely to differ from TCR repertoires in blood. Higher generation probabilities were observed for clonotypes shared by all four sorted-subset donors than for non-shared clonotypes.

For the CD8 naive samples, CD45RO-negative cells were positively selected for CCR7, yielding a CD45RA+CCR7+ population from which TemRA cells were excluded. The donors were healthy, HIV-negative adults with no recently reported acute infections or vaccinations. Every donor was a Caucasian adult residing in Nashville, Tennessee, USA. After blood collection by leukapheresis, PBMCs were isolated using Ficoll-Histopaque density gradient centrifugation and then cryopreserved in the vapor phase of liquid nitrogen. Purity and quantity of every magnetically sorted T cell population were checked by analytical flow cytometry. Genomic DNA was isolated from each sorted fraction and quantified by UV absorbance on a Nanodrop 2000c. TCR CDR3 regions were amplified from genomic DNA by multiplex PCR using the deep immunoSEQ assay. For each cell subset, the extracted genomic DNA was distributed evenly across all wells of several immunoSEQ 96-well plates, and each plate served as one replicate. Each replicate PCR for sorted subsets received roughly 0.2 ug genomic DNA, equal to tens of thousands of T cell genomes. Purified libraries were measured with a Qubit 3.0 fluorometer, size-checked on a Bioanalyzer 2100, and measured again with the KAPA Library Quantification kit. A separate single-read 150-cycle Illumina NextSeq 550 flow cell was used to sequence each immunoSEQ 96-well plate. Processing in the source paper ran as follows. The immunoSEQ output contained only junctional sequences without quality scores, so filtering could not match that applied to full-length reads. Sequences were annotated with PyIR, a Python wrapper for IgBLAST v1.9, and V/J genes and CDR3 were assigned using IMGT germline references. Any read was removed if the V/J assignment was weak (E-value above 1e-6), the CDR3 was missing, or the read contained stop codons, out-of-frame junctions, or ambiguous translated residues. A V3J clonotype was defined by an identical inferred V gene, J gene, and CDR3 amino acid sequence. The percentage overlap between two repertoires was calculated by dividing the number of shared unique clonotypes by the size of the smaller repertoire. RTK rarefaction, the Chao1 estimator, and Recon v2.1 estimates of unobserved clonotypes were used to assess repertoire richness. Generation probabilities were computed with OLGA for all TCRbeta clonotypes obtained by the gDNA method from four donors. The source is immuneACCESS, and TCRdb retained only in-frame sequences with V and J called. Part of the clones is not carried over; for the studies checked, unresolved V genes explain less than half of this, and the remainder is unexplained. D and trimming come from the DNA, and the V and J calls and clone size come from that table. Present in this sample are about 610,000 clones, 95% to 96% of which were seen just once. About 0.12% of the sample comes from the top ten.

CDR1 and CDR2 were assigned from the germline V gene as ENHRY and SYGVKD. V and J are trimmed by 0 bases and 7 bases, and the gene matches miss 9 bases of the junction. The CDR3 numbers 17 residues from cysteine through phenylalanine. Only the CDR3 DNA is retained, 51 bases long and in frame from the first base. Here the chain combines TRBV10-3 and TRBJ2-1, with 10 bases in between that match TRBD2. The TCR was taken from a woman aged 25 to 39 in good health. Material for sequencing was naive CD8+ T cells sorted from blood. The cell subset or site label of this sample denotes: CD45RA+CCR7+. The DNA sequence reads TGTGCCATCAGTGAGTCGAAAGCGGGAGGGTTGGTGAATGAGCAGTTCTTC. Its translation reads: CAISESKAGGLVNEQFF.